The sequence of this T cell receptor (beta chain) was determined in a study of T-cell reconstitution after alpha-beta-depleted transplantation in children (dated by TCRdb to about 2016). As for the study more broadly: Using TCR repertoire profiling, the study followed T-cell immune reconstitution in a quantitative way in children after TCRalphabeta/CD19-depleted allogeneic hematopoietic cell transplantation.

The CDR1 and CDR2 encoded by the germline V gene are SGHTS and YDEGEE. From cysteine to phenylalanine, the CDR3 is 14 amino acids long. Just the 42-base CDR3 DNA is kept, in frame starting at base 1. Trimming takes 0 bases from V and 5 bases from J, and the germline ends sit 9 bases apart. The library was prepared using PCR. Sequencing used an Illumina HiSeq 2500. TCR libraries were prepared with molecular barcoding, using unique molecular identifiers to normalize TCRbeta repertoire quantification. TCRdb trimmed the raw reads at Q25, called clones with MiXCR and kept productive beta chains. Every CDR3 protein is listed once, alongside the most common genes and DNA of its rows. Within this sample are approximately 390,000 distinct CDR3 sequences, with approximately 10% of them counted one time only. The ten largest clonotypes hold 4.5% to 7% of the sample. As regards this clonotype: Its antigen is currently not known. No clone much larger than this one lies a single base away; base qualities are absent.

The chain is encoded by TRBV5-8 joined to TRBJ1-5, with the D segment identity uncertain. The sample was PBMCs from the stem cell graft donor, taken from the stem cell graft. This TCR derives from a human donor who donated a stem cell graft to a child with acute myeloid leukemia. The CDR3 reads CASSLGQLDQPQHF. The DNA is TGTGCCAGCAGCTTGGGGCAGTTAGATCAGCCCCAGCATTTT.